These 14 T cell receptor beta chains were all obtained from the same sample, sequenced in a study of regulatory T cells in long-lasting Graves disease. Time point described: persistent/refractory GD, antithyroid drugs over 5 years with positive TRAb. The TCR library was made from RNA that had been extracted from PBMCs in TRIzol. In building TCR beta libraries, iRepertoire HTBI primers were used together with Arm-PCR of CDR3 regions. TCRdb processed the multiplex PCR reads anew with MiXCR; each CDR3 protein has one entry. Among 420,000 or so distinct CDR3 sequences listed, 23% were seen once. The specimen comprised peripheral blood mononuclear cells (PBMCs), sampled when the disease was refractory, from a patient treated with antithyroid drugs. The receptors come from a female donor with Graves disease.

This clonotype was counted ten times or more. V is TRBV18 and J is TRBJ1-1; D gene ambiguous. In germline, CDR1 is KGHSH, CDR2 LQKENI. V was cut by 8 bases and J by 1 base, with 11 bases left in between. There are 13 residues in the CDR3. The CDR3, as DNA: TGTGCCAGCAGTCCCGGCCCGAACACTGAAGCTTTCTTT. The encoded protein is CASSPGPNTEAFF.

J is TRBJ1-1 and V is TRBV6-1, with D possibly being TRBD1 (6 bases). The germline gives CDR1 MNHNS, CDR2 SASEGT. V gave up 5 bases and J gave up 8 bases, with 15 bases separating them. The CDR3 runs to 13 residues. As DNA, the CDR3 is TGTGCCAGCAGTTTCGGGGGGGCTGGCGAAGCTTTCTTT. It is translated as CASSFGGAGEAFF.

The chain combines TRBV19 with TRBJ2-2, with D unresolved. The V end was cut by 3 bases, the J end by 5 bases, with 7 bases between. The CDR3 totals 13 residues. Germline-derived CDR1 and CDR2 are LNHDA and SQIVND (reference sequence). This chain's CDR3 is CASSIDGTGELFF. CDR3 bases: TGTGCCAGTAGTATTGACGGAACCGGGGAGCTGTTTTTT.

V gene TRBV4-3 combines with J gene TRBJ1-2; D is unresolved. The CDR3 loop spans 15 amino acids. The V end was cut by 4 bases, the J end by 5 bases, with 17 bases between. Germline assignment: CDR1 LGHNA and CDR2 YSLEER. In DNA, the CDR3 is TGCGCCAGCAGCCCGGCTGGGTCGGGAGGGTATGGCTACACCTTC. Encoded protein: CASSPAGSGGYGYTF.

The chain links TRBV5-1 to TRBJ2-7, with 9 bases that match TRBD1. V was pared by 4 bases and J by 5 bases, with 13 bases of the junction left unmatched. CDR1 is SGHRS, CDR2 YFSETQ, per germline. This CDR3 contains 16 residues. The CDR3 nucleotides read TGCGCCAGCAGCCCGGATATTTACAGGGGGCTCGACGAGCAGTACTTC. This encodes CASSPDIYRGLDEQYF.

V and J are TRBV30 and TRBJ2-4; the match to TRBD2 covers 10 bases. There are 17 residues in the CDR3. Germline V lookup: CDR1 GTSNPN, CDR2 SVGIG (reference sequence). V shed 0 bases, J shed 3 bases, and the junction held 8 bases outside the gene matches. For the CDR3, the DNA is TGTGCCTGGAGTGTACTCTCTAGCGGGAGAGACAAAAACATTCAGTACTTC. It translates to CAWSVLSSGRDKNIQYF.

Note on this clonotype: The junction differs from germline at one of its ends, possibly a read error. J is TRBJ2-7 and V is TRBV7-2; no clear D gene. The CDR3 is made up of 13 amino acids. CDR1 is SGHTA and CDR2 is FQGNSA in the germline V gene. DNA for the CDR3: TGTGCCAGCAGCACCGCGCCAGCCTATGAGCAGTACTTC. Protein: CASSTAPAYEQYF.

Points on this clonotype: This may stem from a read error, because a much larger clone lies one nucleotide away. The chain couples TRBV6-4 to TRBJ1-1, with TRBD1 matching 11 bases. The CDR3 loop spans 15 amino acids. The germline gives CDR1 MRHNA, CDR2 SNTAGT. The ends lost 4 bases at V and 3 bases at J; junction bases unmatched: 4. CDR3 protein: CASSVGTGGDTEAFF. CDR3 nucleotide sequence: TGTGCCAGCAGTGTCGGGACAGGGGGGGACACTGAAGCTTTCTTT.

The rearrangement links TRBV4-2 to TRBJ2-5; D is perhaps TRBD2 (6 bases). Trimming removed 0 bases from V and 3 bases from J, with 11 bases in between. The CDR3 runs to 15 residues. CDR1 and CDR2 (germline): LGHNA, YNFKEQ. The CDR3 protein is CASSQEGTLKETQYF. DNA of the CDR3: TGTGCCAGCAGCCAAGAAGGGACTCTAAAAGAGACCCAGTACTTC.

There are many counts of this clonotype. This chain uses TRBV29-1 with TRBJ1-5; D is perhaps TRBD1 (6 bases). This CDR3 is built from 13 residues. Germline CDR1 reads SQVTM; CDR2 reads ANQGSEA. Trimming took 6 bases from V and 1 from J, leaving 10 bases between them. CDR3 residues: CSVTRGSNQPQHF. CDR3 bases: TGCAGCGTAACCAGGGGAAGCAATCAGCCCCAGCATTTT.

At least ten counts were recorded for this clonotype. The rearrangement links TRBV20-1 to TRBJ1-2; no firm D call. Germline CDR1 is DFQATT and CDR2 is SNEGSKA (reference sequence). CDR3 length: 14 amino acids. With 1 base removed from V and 3 bases from J, the gap between germline ends came to 12 bases. Written as DNA, the CDR3 is TGCAGTGCTAGAGCCTGGACGAGGGACTATGGCTACACCTTC. Translating gives CSARAWTRDYGYTF.

This clonotype was seen once. The genes are TRBV11-2 and TRBJ2-1, with TRBD2 matching over 14 bases. The J segment lost 8 bases and the V segment lost 4 bases, leaving 4 bases of the junction unmatched. The germline V gene encodes CDR1 SGHAT and CDR2 FQNNGV. This CDR3 comprises 15 residues. CDR3 protein: CASSSPGLAGDEQFF. CDR3 nucleotide sequence: TGTGCCAGCAGCTCTCCGGGACTAGCGGGAGATGAGCAGTTCTTC.

The rearrangement links TRBV14 to TRBJ1-1; tentative D call: TRBD1 (5 bases). The V end lost 4 bases, the J end lost 0 bases, and 12 bases lay between the germline ends. This CDR3 is built from 15 residues. Per germline, CDR1 SGHDN and CDR2 FVKESK. The CDR3 protein is CASSRRGLMNTEAFF. CDR3 DNA: TGTGCCAGCAGCCGTAGGGGACTGATGAACACTGAAGCTTTCTTT.

The chain couples TRBV20-1 to TRBJ2-7; D may be TRBD2 (6 bases). The V and J ends lost 2 bases and 6 bases respectively, with 11 bases between them. This CDR3 region has 12 residues. Per germline, CDR1 DFQATT and CDR2 SNEGSKA (reference sequence). CDR3: CSARLLASEQYF. The CDR3 coding sequence is TGCAGTGCTAGACTACTAGCATCCGAGCAGTACTTC.